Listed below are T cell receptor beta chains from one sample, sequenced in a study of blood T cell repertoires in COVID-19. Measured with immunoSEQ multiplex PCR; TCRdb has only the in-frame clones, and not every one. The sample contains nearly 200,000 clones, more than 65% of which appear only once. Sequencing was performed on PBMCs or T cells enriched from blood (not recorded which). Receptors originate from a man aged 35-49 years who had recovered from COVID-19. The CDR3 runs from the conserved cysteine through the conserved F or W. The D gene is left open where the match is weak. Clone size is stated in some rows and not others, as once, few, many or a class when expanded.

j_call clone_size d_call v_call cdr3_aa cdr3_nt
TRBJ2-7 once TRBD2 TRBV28 CASSLRASGASSYEQYF TGTGCCAGCAGTTTACGGGCTAGCGGGGCAAGCTCCTACGAGCAGTACTTC
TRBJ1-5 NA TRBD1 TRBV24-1 CATSGLDRGKYSNQPQHF TGTGCCACCTCCGGTTTGGACAGGGGCAAGTATAGCAATCAGCCCCAGCATTTT
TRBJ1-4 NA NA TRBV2 CASSKVDEGVGEKLFF TGTGCCAGCAGTAAAGTTGATGAAGGGGTGGGCGAAAAACTGTTTTTT
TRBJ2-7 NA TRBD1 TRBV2 CASSDRTGPYEQYF TGTGCCAGCAGCGACCGGACAGGCCCCTACGAGCAGTACTTC
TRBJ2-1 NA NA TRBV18 CASSPPKQGEQFF TGTGCCAGCTCACCTCCTAAACAGGGTGAGCAGTTCTTC
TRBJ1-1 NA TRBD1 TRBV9 CASSPGQGAPAFF TGTGCCAGCAGCCCTGGACAGGGTGCGCCCGCTTTCTTT
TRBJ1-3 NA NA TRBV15 CATSRDWASLGNTIYF TGTGCCACCAGCAGGGATTGGGCATCACTTGGAAACACCATATATTTT
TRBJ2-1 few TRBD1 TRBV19 CASRDRGGYNEQFF TGTGCCAGTAGGGACAGGGGGGGTTACAATGAGCAGTTCTTC
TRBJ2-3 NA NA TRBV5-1 CASSLDFSSTDTQYF TGCGCCAGCAGCTTGGACTTTTCTAGCACAGATACGCAGTATTTT
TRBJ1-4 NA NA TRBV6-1 CASSEGWGRETNEKLFF TGTGCCAGCAGTGAAGGTTGGGGTCGGGAAACTAATGAAAAACTGTTTTTT
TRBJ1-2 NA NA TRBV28 CASSLLVGTLDGYTF TGTGCCAGCAGTTTACTCGTAGGGACACTCGATGGCTACACCTTC
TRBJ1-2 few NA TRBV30 CAWSVPGRGRYGYTF TGTGCCTGGAGTGTACCGGGCAGGGGCCGCTATGGCTACACCTTC
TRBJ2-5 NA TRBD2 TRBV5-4 CASSKPGGGEETQYF TGTGCCAGCAGCAAACCGGGGGGGGGAGAAGAGACCCAGTACTTC
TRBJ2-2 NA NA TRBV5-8 CASSLSAGMDTGELFF TGTGCCAGCAGCTTGTCGGCGGGGATGGACACCGGGGAGCTGTTTTTT
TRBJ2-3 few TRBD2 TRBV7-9 CASSLGTSGGTDTQYF TGTGCCAGCAGCCTTGGGACTAGCGGGGGGACAGATACGCAGTATTTT
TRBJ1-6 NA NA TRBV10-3 CATTTDSFNSPLHF TGTGCCACCACAACGGACAGTTTTAATTCACCCCTCCACTTT
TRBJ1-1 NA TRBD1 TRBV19 CASSIGLRQGGTGNTEAFF TGTGCCAGTAGTATAGGCCTCCGACAGGGTGGAACGGGGAACACTGAAGCTTTCTTT
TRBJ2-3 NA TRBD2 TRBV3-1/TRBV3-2 CASSQVTGGAGDTQYF TGTGCCAGCAGCCAAGTAACCGGGGGGGCTGGAGATACGCAGTATTTT
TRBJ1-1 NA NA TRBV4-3 CASSQGRGTEAFF TGCGCCAGCAGCCAAGGCAGGGGTACTGAAGCTTTCTTT
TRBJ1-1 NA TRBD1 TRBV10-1 CASSESETGMTEAFF TGCGCCAGCAGTGAGTCGGAGACAGGGATGACTGAAGCTTTCTTT
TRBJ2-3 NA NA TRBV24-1 CATSDSRTASTDTQYF TGTGCCACCAGTGATTCCCGGACAGCTAGCACAGATACGCAGTATTTT
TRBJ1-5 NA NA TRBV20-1 CSASPRQAGSNQPQHF TGCAGTGCTAGTCCCCGACAGGCAGGGAGCAATCAGCCCCAGCATTTT
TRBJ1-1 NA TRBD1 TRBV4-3 CASSARDRGEDAFF TGCGCCAGCAGCGCACGGGACAGGGGGGAGGATGCTTTCTTT
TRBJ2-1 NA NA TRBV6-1 CASSEWAGWSVEQFF TGTGCCAGCAGTGAATGGGCAGGGTGGAGTGTTGAGCAGTTCTTC
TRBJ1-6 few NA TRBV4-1 CASSQEGHYNSPLHF TGCGCCAGCAGCCAAGAGGGCCACTATAATTCACCCCTCCACTTT
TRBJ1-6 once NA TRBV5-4 CASSLGGEGNSPLHF TGTGCCAGCAGCTTGGGAGGGGAGGGAAATTCACCCCTCCACTTT
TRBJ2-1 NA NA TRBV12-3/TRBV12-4 CASSQDRREQFF TGTGCCAGCAGTCAAGACAGACGCGAGCAGTTCTTC
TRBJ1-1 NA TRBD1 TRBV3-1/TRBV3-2 CASSQGTGGTEAFF TGTGCCAGCAGCCAAGGTACAGGGGGGACTGAAGCTTTCTTT
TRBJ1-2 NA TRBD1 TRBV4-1 CASSQDFGTGNYYGYTF TGCGCCAGCAGCCAAGATTTTGGGACAGGGAATTACTATGGCTACACCTTC